Below, 30 T cell receptor beta chains from the same sample are listed, as sequenced in a study of cytomegalovirus exposure and HLA in healthy donors. Generated by immunoSEQ multiplex PCR, the TCRdb table keeps only in-frame clones and is missing some. Of 76,000 or so clones in the sample, 85% to 95% were seen once. The sample taken for sequencing was PBMCs. The receptors were gathered from a young woman in good health and CMV-seronegative.

The chain uses TRBV2 and TRBJ2-3; 8 bases agree with TRBD2. CDR1 is SNHLY, CDR2 FYNNEI, per germline. Trimming cost V 7 bases and J 2 bases; bases outside gene matches: 8. The CDR3 length is 15 residues. The CDR3 DNA is TGTGCCAGCAATACAGCGGGAGCCATCACAGATACGCAGTATTTT. This sequence encodes CASNTAGAITDTQYF.

This chain links TRBV11-2 with TRBJ2-1, with D uncertain. Trimming shortened V by 0 bases and J by 6 bases, and 12 bases separated the two germline ends. The CDR3 totals 15 residues. The germline V gene has CDR1 SGHAT and CDR2 FQNNGV. CDR3 amino acids: CASSLDLTPGNEQFF. The CDR3 DNA follows: TGTGCCAGCAGCTTAGATCTAACACCAGGCAATGAGCAGTTCTTC.

The chain is built from TRBV28 and TRBJ2-3; 10 nucleotides align to TRBD2. The germline CDR1 and CDR2 sequences are MDHEN and SYDVKM. Trimming removed 8 bases from V and 3 bases from J; junction bases left unmatched: 8. This CDR3 is built from 15 residues. The CDR3 DNA reads TGTGCCAGCCTCCCTAGCGGGAGTAGGACAGATACGCAGTATTTT. Translated, it gives CASLPSGSRTDTQYF.

The J gene is TRBJ2-2, the V gene TRBV7-9; 7 nucleotides align to TRBD1. CDR1 is SEHNR, CDR2 FQNEAQ, per germline (reference sequence). V shed 2 bases, J shed 1 base, and the junction held 7 bases outside the gene matches. CDR3 length: 17 residues. In nucleotides, the CDR3 is TGTGCCAGCAGCTTAACGTTCGGACAGGTGAACACCGGGGAGCTGTTTTTT. The encoded protein is CASSLTFGQVNTGELFF. The full variable domain, rest sourced from reference TRBV7-9 and TRBJ2-2, is DTGVSQNPRHKITKRGQNVTFRCDPISEHNRLYWYRQTLGQGPEFLTYFQNEAQLEKSRLLSDRFSAERPKGSFSTLEIQRTEQGDSAMYLCASSLTFGQVNTGELFFGEGSRLTVL.

This clone has only one observation. The V gene is TRBV11-3, the J gene TRBJ2-3; 16 bases agree with TRBD2. CDR1 is SGHNT and CDR2 is YENEEA in the germline V gene. The CDR3 runs 19 residues. V shed 5 bases, J shed 5 bases, and the junction held 13 bases outside the gene matches. The CDR3 is CASSPGLAGGPGALDTQYF. CDR3 DNA sequence: TGTGCCAGCAGCCCGGGACTAGCGGGGGGGCCGGGGGCTTTAGATACGCAGTATTTT.

A single count supports this clone. The chain links TRBV5-1 to TRBJ2-7; no clear D gene. Germline-derived CDR1 and CDR2 are SGHRS and YFSETQ. There are 13 residues in the CDR3. V was trimmed by 0 bases and J by 2 bases, leaving 6 bases between them. For the CDR3, the DNA is TGCGCCAGCAGCTTGGGTTCCACCTACGAGCAGTACTTC. Protein product: CASSLGSTYEQYF.

This clone has a single count. This sample includes further DNA sequences coding for the same CDR3. J is TRBJ1-5 and V is TRBV16, with 9 bases fitting TRBD1. The CDR3 length is 15 residues. With V trimmed by 0 bases and J by 4 bases, 1 base remained unmatched. Looked up from germline, CDR1 is KGHSY and CDR2 is FQNENV. CDR3 DNA sequence: TGTGCCAGCAGCCAATCCGGACAGGGGAATCAGCCCCAGCATTTT. As protein: CASSQSGQGNQPQHF.

V usage is TRBV30 and J usage is TRBJ1-1; D call uncertain. Germline loops: CDR1 GTSNPN, CDR2 SVGIG (reference sequence). This CDR3 is built from 11 residues. The DNA of the CDR3 is TGTAACGGGGTTAAGTATAGTGAAGCTTTCTTT. Encoded protein: CNGVKYSEAFF.

This chain connects TRBV11-3 to TRBJ1-3, with 7 bases that match TRBD1. The J segment lost 1 base and the V segment lost 2 bases, leaving 11 bases of the junction unmatched. The CDR3 contains 18 residues. Germline V gives CDR1 SGHNT, CDR2 YENEEA. Here the CDR3 DNA reads TGTGCCAGCAGCTTATCCCGCAATAAGACAGGGTCTGGAAACACCATATATTTT. It yields the protein CASSLSRNKTGSGNTIYF.

The gene calls are TRBV15 and TRBJ1-4; D might be TRBD1 (5 bases). Trimming took 0 bases from V and 5 from J, leaving 13 bases between them. CDR3 length equals 16 residues. Looked up from germline, CDR1 is LNHNV and CDR2 is YYDKDF (reference sequence). The CDR3 bases are TGTGCCACCAGCAGAGATAATGGGGGAGGGAATGAAAAACTGTTTTTT. It yields the protein CATSRDNGGGNEKLFF.

The chain joins TRBV30 to TRBJ2-2; no clear D gene. Germline V CDR1 and CDR2: GTSNPN, SVGIG (reference sequence). V was pared by 1 base and J by 1 base, with 10 bases between. The CDR3 is 15 residues long. CDR3 sequence: CAWSGGSMNTGELFF. The CDR3 DNA follows: TGTGCCTGGAGTGGAGGAAGCATGAACACCGGGGAGCTGTTTTTT.

The chain joins TRBV9 to TRBJ2-6; 9 bases map to TRBD1. Germline V gene sequence: CDR1 SGDLS, CDR2 YYNGEE. The V gene end was trimmed by 1 base and the J gene end by 1 base; junction bases not matched to a gene: 6. The length of the CDR3 is 18 residues. This CDR3 reads CASSVFNRGLSGANVLTF. DNA of the CDR3: TGTGCCAGCAGCGTATTCAACAGGGGGCTTTCTGGGGCCAACGTCCTGACTTTC.

The CDR3 coding sequence is TGTGCCAGCAGTGATTTGAACAGGGGGCGGGTAGGCTACACCTTC. This encodes CASSDLNRGRVGYTF. V gene TRBV2 combines with J gene TRBJ1-2; TRBD1 agrees at 9 bases. Germline lookup yields CDR1 SNHLY and CDR2 FYNNEI. Trimming at V came to 3 bases and at J to 8 bases, leaving 10 bases not matched to a gene. The CDR3 loop spans 15 amino acids.

This rearrangement joins TRBV9 to TRBJ2-1; the match to TRBD2 covers 12 bases. With V trimmed by 0 bases and J by 5 bases, 9 bases remained unmatched. This CDR3 comprises 18 residues. Germline CDR1 is SGDLS and CDR2 is YYNGEE. The CDR3 reads CASSVDLAGGRPNNEQFF. CDR3 nucleotides: TGTGCCAGCAGCGTAGACCTAGCGGGAGGGCGACCTAACAATGAGCAGTTCTTC.

The V and J genes are TRBV18 and TRBJ1-2; perhaps TRBD1 as D (5 bases). CDR1 is KGHSH, CDR2 LQKENI, per germline. This CDR3 comprises 13 residues. The V gene lost 5 bases and the J gene lost 4 bases, with 11 bases spanning the gap. The DNA for the CDR3 is TGTGCCAGCTCAGCGGCGGACACCTATGGCTACACCTTC. This sequence encodes CASSAADTYGYTF. The whole variable domain, remainder taken from reference TRBV18 and TRBJ1-2, is NAGVMQNPRHLVRRRGQEARLRCSPMKGHSHVYWYRQLPEEGLKFMVYLQKENIIDESGMPKERFSAEFPKEGPSILRIQQVVRGDSAAYFCASSAADTYGYTFGSGTRLTVV.

V gene TRBV7-8 combines with J gene TRBJ2-3; 8 nucleotides align to TRBD2. CDR3 length: 15 amino acids. V dropped 5 bases and J dropped 1; count of bases not matched to a gene: 5. The germline CDR1 and CDR2 sequences are SGHVS and FQNEAQ. CDR3 protein: CASSTRLARTDTQYF. In nucleotides, the CDR3 is TGTGCCAGCAGCACACGACTAGCGCGCACAGATACGCAGTATTTT.

V gene TRBV21-1 combines with J gene TRBJ2-4; no DNA check was done on the table's D call, TRBD2. TRBV21-1 is listed as a pseudogene. CDR3 length: 14 amino acids. The CDR3 region has the DNA TGTGCCAGCATCAGTGGGGCGGGAGGAAACATTCAGTACTTC. Encoded protein: CASISGAGGNIQYF.

The chain combines TRBV29-1 with TRBJ2-7; D perhaps matches TRBD2 (6 bases). V was trimmed by 3 bases and J by 0 bases, leaving 21 bases between them. Germline V gene data show CDR1 as SQVTM and CDR2 as ANQGSEA. This CDR3 comprises 17 residues. CDR3 amino acids: CSVEAVVRGRGSYEQYF. The CDR3 coding sequence is TGCAGCGTTGAGGCGGTAGTGCGGGGAAGGGGCTCCTACGAGCAGTACTTC.

As concerns this clone: An end of the junction differs from the germline gene, which may be a read error. The rearrangement uses TRBV7-9 and TRBJ1-2; 7 positions match TRBD1. The CDR3 totals 15 residues. Germline CDR1 SEHNR, CDR2 FQNEAQ (reference sequence). CDR3 sequence: CVSSAQRDSHYGYTF. For the CDR3, the DNA is TGTGTCAGCAGTGCTCAAAGGGACAGTCACTATGGCTACACCTTC.

The rearrangement links TRBV19 to TRBJ2-3, with 10 bases identical to TRBD2. This CDR3 region has 16 residues. Germline loops: CDR1 LNHDA, CDR2 SQIVND (reference sequence). J gave up 4 bases and V 3 bases, and 7 bases lay outside the gene matches. DNA of the CDR3: TGTGCCAGTAGTATCGGCCTAGCGGGAGAGGCAGATACGCAGTATTTT. Translation gives CASSIGLAGEADTQYF.

The chain has TRBV6-5 and TRBJ1-5, with 8 bases lining up with TRBD1. Germline CDR1 is MNHEY and CDR2 is SVGAGI. This CDR3 has 15 amino acids. The V gene end was trimmed by 5 bases and the J gene end by 3 bases; junction bases not matched to a gene: 6. As DNA, the CDR3 is TGTGCCAGCAGTCCGGACAGGGCGTACAATCAGCCCCAGCATTTT. Residues: CASSPDRAYNQPQHF.

The chain joins TRBV25-1 to TRBJ2-7; 7 bases are shared with TRBD1. The germline gives CDR1 MGHDK, CDR2 SYGVNS. V was clipped by 5 bases and J by 3 bases; unmatched bases: 10. The CDR3 has 15 amino acids. CDR3 nucleotides: TGTGCCAGCAGTTCAGTTGGACAGGTAGGCTACGAGCAGTACTTC. It specifies CASSSVGQVGYEQYF.

This clone has a count of ten or more. This sequence joins TRBV4-2 and TRBJ2-7; 10 bases align to TRBD2. Germline CDR1 is LGHNA and CDR2 is YNFKEQ. The CDR3 sequence is 16 residues long. V lost 2 bases and J lost 5; bases outside the gene matches: 9. The CDR3 sequence is CASSQLAGAPGDEQYF. CDR3 sequence (DNA): TGTGCCAGCAGCCAACTAGCGGGGGCGCCCGGGGACGAGCAGTACTTC.

V usage is TRBV2 and J usage is TRBJ2-7; 8 bases fit TRBD2. Germline trimming cut 7 bases from V and 6 bases from J; bases unmatched to any gene: 8. CDR1 is SNHLY and CDR2 is FYNNEI in the germline V gene. The CDR3 has 13 amino acids. The CDR3 spells CASKRGGAGEQYF. CDR3 sequence (DNA): TGTGCCAGCAAACGGGGGGGCGCGGGCGAGCAGTACTTC.

The chain links TRBV2 to TRBJ2-3; 7 bases match TRBD1. Germline V gene data show CDR1 as SNHLY and CDR2 as FYNNEI. V shed 6 bases, J shed 2 bases, and the junction held 2 bases outside the gene matches. The CDR3 extends over 13 amino acids. The CDR3 DNA sequence: TGTGCCAGCAGGGACAGGTCCACAGATACGCAGTATTTT. It translates to CASRDRSTDTQYF.

The chain joins TRBV7-9 to TRBJ1-4, with D unclear. The CDR3 runs 17 residues. The V end was cut by 5 bases, the J end by 9 bases, with 25 bases between. Per the germline V gene, CDR1 is SEHNR and CDR2 is FQNEAQ (reference sequence). CDR3 in amino acids: CASSMQLGPGESKKLFF. The DNA of the CDR3 is TGTGCCAGCAGCATGCAACTTGGCCCCGGGGAGAGTAAAAAACTGTTTTTT.

The V gene is TRBV7-6, the J gene TRBJ2-3; the match to TRBD2 covers 7 bases. J lost 6 bases, V lost 8 bases, and 8 bases had no gene match. CDR3 length: 13 amino acids. Germline loops: CDR1 SGHVS, CDR2 FNYEAQ. The CDR3 nucleotides are TGTGCCAGCGGGAAACTAGCGTTTGATACGCAGTATTTT. This sequence encodes CASGKLAFDTQYF.

This clone came up once. This chain joins TRBV2 and TRBJ1-1; tentatively, D is TRBD1 (6 bases). V was pared by 3 bases and J by 8 bases, with 13 bases between. This CDR3 contains 13 residues. Germline lookup yields CDR1 SNHLY and CDR2 FYNNEI. The CDR3 DNA reads as TGTGCCAGCAGTGATTTACAGGGTAAAGAAGCTTTCTTT. Its translation: CASSDLQGKEAFF.

This chain links TRBV4-2 with TRBJ2-7; D is perhaps TRBD2 (5 bases). Germline V lookup: CDR1 LGHNA, CDR2 YNFKEQ. This CDR3 spans 12 amino acids. V was pared by 1 base and J by 8 bases, with 9 bases between. The chain's CDR3 is CASSQAGLQQYF. CDR3 nucleotides: TGTGCCAGCAGCCAAGCCGGACTGCAGCAGTACTTC.

The chain joins TRBV21-1 to TRBJ1-1; the table names TRBD1, a call not compared with the DNA. TRBV21-1 is classified as a pseudogene. The CDR3 totals 17 residues. CDR3 nucleotides: TGTGCCAGCAGCAAAGCTAGGGACAGGGACGGTTGCACTGAAGCTTTCTTT. Translation: CASSKARDRDGCTEAFF.